This TCR beta chain was observed in a study of T cell responses to AZD1222 COVID-19 vaccine. Study-level findings and limits: Close to half of spike-specific TCRs reportedly recognize unmutated variant regions. Donors were mostly white British, more females; clonal diversity possibly underestimated. At study baseline, merely six AZD1222 recipients were seropositive.

TCRdb's table, derived via immunoSEQ multiplex PCR, lists solely in-frame clones and lacks some. The data contain some 180,000 clones, approximately 94% of them seen just once; the ten biggest clones take up approximately 1.5%. Turning to this clone: Its antigen is unidentified.

This CDR3 is built from 13 residues. Trimming shortened V by 4 bases and J by 5 bases, and 10 bases separated the two germline ends. Germline CDR1 and CDR2: SGHNT and YYREEE (reference sequence). The clonotype comes from an adult who received the AZD1222 COVID-19 vaccine. V gene TRBV5-4 combines with J gene TRBJ2-1; maybe TRBD1 (6 bases). The material was peripheral blood, obtained 28 days after the second AZD1222 dose. Here the CDR3 DNA reads TGTGCCAGCAGCCTCAGGGGAAACAATGAGCAGTTCTTC. Translating it yields CASSLRGNNEQFF.